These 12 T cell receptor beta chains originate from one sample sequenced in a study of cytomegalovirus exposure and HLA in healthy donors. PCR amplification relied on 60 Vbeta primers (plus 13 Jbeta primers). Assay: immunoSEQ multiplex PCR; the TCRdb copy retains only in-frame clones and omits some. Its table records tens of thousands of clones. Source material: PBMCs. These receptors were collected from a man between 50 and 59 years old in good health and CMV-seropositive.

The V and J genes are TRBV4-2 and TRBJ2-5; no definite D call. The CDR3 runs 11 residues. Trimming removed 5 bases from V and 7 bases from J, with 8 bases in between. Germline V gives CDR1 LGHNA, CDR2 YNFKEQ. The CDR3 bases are TGTGCCAGCAGCTCAGTAAGGACCCAGTACTTC. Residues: CASSSVRTQYF.

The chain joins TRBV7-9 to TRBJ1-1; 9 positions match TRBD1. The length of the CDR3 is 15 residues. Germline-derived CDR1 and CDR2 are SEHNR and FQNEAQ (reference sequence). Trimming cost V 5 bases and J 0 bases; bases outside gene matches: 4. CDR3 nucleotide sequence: TGTGCCAGCAGCATACGGGACAGGGTGAACACTGAAGCTTTCTTT. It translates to CASSIRDRVNTEAFF.

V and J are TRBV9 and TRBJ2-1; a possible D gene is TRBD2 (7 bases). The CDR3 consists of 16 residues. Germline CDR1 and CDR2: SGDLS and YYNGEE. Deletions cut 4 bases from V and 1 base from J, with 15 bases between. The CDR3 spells CASSPHRGASYNEQFF. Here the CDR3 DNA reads TGTGCCAGCAGCCCCCACCGGGGGGCATCCTACAATGAGCAGTTCTTC. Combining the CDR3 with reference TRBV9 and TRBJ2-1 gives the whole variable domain DSGVTQTPKHLITATGQRVTLRCSPRSGDLSVYWYQQSLDQGLQFLIQYYNGEERAKGNILERFSAQQFPDLHSELNLSSLELGDSALYFCASSPHRGASYNEQFFGPGTRLTVL.

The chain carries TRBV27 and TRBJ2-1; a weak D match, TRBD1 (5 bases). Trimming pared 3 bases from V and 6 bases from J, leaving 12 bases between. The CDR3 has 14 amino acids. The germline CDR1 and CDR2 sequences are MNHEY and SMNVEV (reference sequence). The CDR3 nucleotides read TGTGCCAGCAGTTTCCTCACAACAGGCAATGAGCAGTTCTTC. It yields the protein CASSFLTTGNEQFF.

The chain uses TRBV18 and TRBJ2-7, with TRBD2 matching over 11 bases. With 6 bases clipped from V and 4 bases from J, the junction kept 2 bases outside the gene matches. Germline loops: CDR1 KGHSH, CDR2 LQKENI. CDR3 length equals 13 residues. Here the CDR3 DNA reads TGTGCCAGCTCGGGGACTAGCGGTTACGAGCAGTACGTC. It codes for CASSGTSGYEQYV.

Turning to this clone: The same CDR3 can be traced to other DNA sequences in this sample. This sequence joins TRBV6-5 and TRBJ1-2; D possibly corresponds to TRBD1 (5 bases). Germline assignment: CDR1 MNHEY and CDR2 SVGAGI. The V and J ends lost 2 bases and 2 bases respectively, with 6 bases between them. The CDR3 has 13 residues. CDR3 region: CASSYDRNYGYTF. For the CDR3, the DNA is TGTGCCAGCAGTTACGACAGAAACTATGGCTACACCTTC.

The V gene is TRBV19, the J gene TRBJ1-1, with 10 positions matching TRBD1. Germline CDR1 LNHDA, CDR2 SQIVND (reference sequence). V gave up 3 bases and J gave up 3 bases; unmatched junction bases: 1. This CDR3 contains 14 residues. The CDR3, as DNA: TGTGCCAGTAGTATCGACAGGGGGCACACTGAAGCTTTCTTT. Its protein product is CASSIDRGHTEAFF.

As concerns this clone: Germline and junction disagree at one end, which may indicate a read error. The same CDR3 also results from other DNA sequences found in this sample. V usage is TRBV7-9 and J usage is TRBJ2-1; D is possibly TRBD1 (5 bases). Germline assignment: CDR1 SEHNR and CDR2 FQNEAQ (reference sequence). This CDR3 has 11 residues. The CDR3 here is CASSRYQGPFF. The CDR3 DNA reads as TGTGCAAGCAGCCGTTACCAGGGCCCGTTCTTC. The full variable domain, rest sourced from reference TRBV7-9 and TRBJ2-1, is DTGVSQNPRHKITKRGQNVTFRCDPISEHNRLYWYRQTLGQGPEFLTYFQNEAQLEKSRLLSDRFSAERPKGSFSTLEIQRTEQGDSAMYLCASSRYQGPFFGPGTRLTVL.

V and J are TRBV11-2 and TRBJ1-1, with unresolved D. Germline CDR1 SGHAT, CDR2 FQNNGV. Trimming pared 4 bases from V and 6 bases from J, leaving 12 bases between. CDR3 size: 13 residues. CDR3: CASSSLGWAEAFF. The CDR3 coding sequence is TGTGCCAGCAGCTCCCTCGGGTGGGCTGAAGCTTTCTTT.

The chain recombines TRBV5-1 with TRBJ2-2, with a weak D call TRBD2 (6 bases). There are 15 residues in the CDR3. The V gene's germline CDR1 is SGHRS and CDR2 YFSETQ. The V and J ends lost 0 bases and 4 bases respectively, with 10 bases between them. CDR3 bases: TGCGCCAGCAGCTTGGCGGGAGATGGCACCGGGGAGCTGTTTTTT. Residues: CASSLAGDGTGELFF.

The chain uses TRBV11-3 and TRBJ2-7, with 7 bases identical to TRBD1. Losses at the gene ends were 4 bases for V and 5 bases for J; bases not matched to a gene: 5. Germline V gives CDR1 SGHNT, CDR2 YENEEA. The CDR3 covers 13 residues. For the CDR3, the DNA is TGTGCCAGCAGCTCCAGGGGGAGTAACGAGCAGTACGTC. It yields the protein CASSSRGSNEQYV.

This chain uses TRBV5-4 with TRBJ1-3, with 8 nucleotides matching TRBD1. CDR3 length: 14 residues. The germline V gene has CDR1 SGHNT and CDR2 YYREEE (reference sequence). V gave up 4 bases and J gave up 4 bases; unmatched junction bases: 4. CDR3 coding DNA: TGTGCCAGCAGCCGCGGACAGGGAGGAAACACCATATATTTT. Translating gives CASSRGQGGNTIYF. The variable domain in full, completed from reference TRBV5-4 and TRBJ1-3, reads ETGVTQSPTHLIKTRGQQVTLRCSSQSGHNTVSWYQQALGQGPQFIFQYYREEENGRGNFPPRFSGLQFPNYSSELNVNALELDDSALYLCASSRGQGGNTIYFGEGSWLTVV.